The TCR beta chain described here comes from a study of blood T cell repertoires in COVID-19. Study at large: Samples representing acute and convalescent COVID-19 were sourced from the United States, Italy and Spain. From T cells, B-cell-depleted T cells, or PBMCs came the material, which was cDNA or gDNA.

Produced via immunoSEQ multiplex PCR; TCRdb's table is partial and in-frame only. Seen here are roughly 200,000 clones, 90% observed once, and the top ten hold around 0.63%. The V end lost 4 bases, the J end lost 4 bases, and 14 bases lay between the germline ends. The CDR3 runs 15 residues. Germline CDR1 is GTSNPN and CDR2 is SVGIG (reference sequence). The sequenced sample consisted of peripheral blood. The chain uses TRBV30 and TRBJ1-6; tentative D call: TRBD1 (6 bases). The clonotype originates from a man over 45 with acute or convalescent COVID-19. The CDR3 loop reads CAWTGQFGYNSPLHF. The DNA of the CDR3 is TGTGCCTGGACCGGACAGTTCGGGTATAATTCACCCCTCCACTTT.